The clone carrying this T cell receptor beta chain was seen a few times. The antigen is unknown. This record comes from a study of blood T cells in healthy people across ages. Overall study results and limits: Using unsorted PBMCs precluded a conclusive naive versus antigen-experienced comparison. Researchers deemed the diversity estimates from one million T cells underestimates.

A second PCR of 7 to 11 cycles used a sample-barcoded 5' primer and a J-beta primer mix. TCRdb re-derived calls from the 5' RACE reads in MiXCR, one entry per CDR3 protein. The sample has hundreds of thousands of distinct CDR3 sequences; approximately 21% are singletons. Germline V gene lookup returns CDR1 SGHRS and CDR2 YFSETQ. The CDR3 contains 15 residues. Trimming took 5 bases from V and 4 from J; bases not matched to a gene: 10. The chain recombines TRBV5-1 with TRBJ1-1, with TRBD1 matching 8 bases. The source material was blood. This TCR derives from a man between 65 and 85 years old in good health. The DNA of the CDR3 is TGCGCCAGCAGTTATACCAGGGGGCTGGGCACTGAAGCTTTCTTT. Residues: CASSYTRGLGTEAFF.